This entry describes one TCR beta chain. The junction departs from the called germline gene at one end, perhaps through a read error. This record comes from a study of T cells in tumors after PD-1 blockade. Germline V gene lookup returns CDR1 SEHNR and CDR2 FQNEAQ (reference sequence). The CDR3 sequence is 14 residues long. TCRdb's table, derived via immunoSEQ multiplex PCR, lists solely in-frame clones and lacks some. Here the sample spans more than 14,000 clones, roughly 82% being singletons. Source: PBMCs, taken after anti-PD-1 treatment. This rearrangement joins TRBV7-9 to TRBJ1-6; D might be TRBD1 (5 bases). The receptor was isolated from a human donor with basal cell carcinoma. CDR3 sequence reads: CASSLGVMNSPLHF. Written as DNA, the CDR3 is TGTGCCAGCAGTTTAGGGGTCATGAATTCACCCCTCCACTTT.